The 22 T cell receptor beta chains below come from one sample, sequenced in a study of cytomegalovirus exposure and HLA in healthy donors (TCRdb year 2017). The method was the immunoSEQ multiplex PCR assay. For the multiplex PCR, a mixture combining 60 forward primers for TCR Vbeta segments and 13 reverse primers for TCR Jbeta segments was used. The table comes from immuneACCESS by way of TCRdb, which keeps in-frame sequences with V and J called. Part of the clones is missing from these tables; in studies checked, under half for an unresolved V gene and the rest for unknown reasons. The table for this sample lists roughly 280,000 clones; roughly two thirds of them were counted only once. The ten largest clones represent approximately 2.5% of the sample. Sequences were obtained from PBMCs. The receptors were gathered from a female donor in good health and CMV-seronegative.

The gene calls are TRBV2 and TRBJ2-7, with D possibly TRBD1 on 6 matching bases. The V gene lost 5 bases and the J gene lost 2 bases, with 7 bases spanning the gap. CDR1 is SNHLY and CDR2 is FYNNEI in the germline V gene. CDR3 length equals 12 residues. The CDR3 DNA sequence: TGTGCCAGCAGTTGGACAGCCTACGAGCAGTACTTC. This sequence encodes CASSWTAYEQYF.

The rearrangement joins TRBV11-2 to TRBJ2-5; 9 bases are shared with TRBD2. The closer fit of TRBJ2-7 to the DNA end suggests the J call may be wrong. The length of the CDR3 is 13 residues. The germline V gene has CDR1 SGHAT and CDR2 FQNNGV. CDR3 residues: CASRPSGNYEQYF. The CDR3 coding sequence is TGTGCCAGCAGGCCTAGCGGGAATTACGAGCAGTACTTC.

The CDR3 sequence is CASSFRRGNLYNEQFF. CDR3 nucleotide sequence: TGTGCCAGCAGCTTTCGGCGCGGGAATCTTTACAATGAGCAGTTCTTC. This chain links TRBV11-3 with TRBJ2-1, with D perhaps TRBD2 (6 bases). The CDR3 covers 16 residues. Germline V gene sequence: CDR1 SGHNT, CDR2 YENEEA. Between the trimmed V and J ends, which lost 3 bases and 4 bases, there was a span of 16 bases.

This chain uses TRBV5-6 with TRBJ2-4, with TRBD1 matching over 8 bases. V dropped 1 base and J dropped 1; count of bases not matched to a gene: 4. CDR1 SGHDT and CDR2 YYEEEE come from the germline V gene. This CDR3 is built from 16 residues. Here the CDR3 reads CASSLPDREAKNIQYF. CDR3 nucleotide sequence: TGTGCCAGCAGCTTGCCGGACAGGGAGGCCAAAAACATTCAGTACTTC. Supplemented by reference TRBV5-6 and TRBJ2-4, the full variable domain reads DAGVTQSPTHLIKTRGQQVTLRCSPKSGHDTVSWYQQALGQGPQFIFQYYEEEERQRGNFPDRFSGHQFPNYSSELNVNALLLGDSALYLCASSLPDREAKNIQYFGAGTRLSVL.

The chain couples TRBV7-9 to TRBJ1-3, with 8 bases identical to TRBD1. Germline V gives CDR1 SEHNR, CDR2 FQNEAQ (reference sequence). The CDR3 loop spans 16 amino acids. J was trimmed by 4 bases and V by 5 bases; bases with no gene match: 10. CDR3 sequence: CASSMGQGASGNTIYF. In DNA form, the CDR3 reads TGTGCCAGCAGCATGGGGCAGGGGGCATCAGGAAACACCATATATTTT. Supplemented by reference TRBV7-9 and TRBJ1-3, the full variable domain reads DTGVSQNPRHKITKRGQNVTFRCDPISEHNRLYWYRQTLGQGPEFLTYFQNEAQLEKSRLLSDRFSAERPKGSFSTLEIQRTEQGDSAMYLCASSMGQGASGNTIYFGEGSWLTVV.

The V and J genes are TRBV6-1 and TRBJ1-2; 8 bases agree with TRBD1. The length of the CDR3 is 14 residues. With 7 bases clipped from V and 4 bases from J, the junction kept 8 bases outside the gene matches. CDR1 is MNHNS, CDR2 SASEGT, per germline. CDR3 amino acids: CASTTDRAPYGYTF. The CDR3 bases are TGTGCCAGCACTACGGACAGGGCGCCCTATGGCTACACCTTC.

The genes are TRBV28 and TRBJ2-6; 7 bases align to TRBD1. Germline CDR1 and CDR2: MDHEN and SYDVKM. J lost 2 bases, V lost 3 bases, and 4 bases had no gene match. This CDR3 is 16 amino acids long. CDR3 DNA sequence: TGTGCCAGCAGTTTCCTCGGGACAGCTGGGGCCAACGTCCTGACTTTC. It is translated as CASSFLGTAGANVLTF.

This chain joins TRBV28 and TRBJ2-2; TRBD1 matches 10 bases. The CDR3 loop spans 16 amino acids. The junction had 8 bases not matched to a gene; V was cut back by 5 bases and J by 5 bases. CDR1 is MDHEN and CDR2 is SYDVKM in the germline V gene. The CDR3 DNA reads TGTGCCAGCAGTCCCCCCGGGACAGGGGTGACCGGGGAGCTGTTTTTT. It translates to CASSPPGTGVTGELFF.

The chain recombines TRBV9 with TRBJ2-7, with TRBD2 matching 9 bases. This CDR3 is built from 15 residues. Germline CDR1 is SGDLS and CDR2 is YYNGEE. The ends lost 3 bases at V and 5 bases at J; junction bases unmatched: 9. CDR3 nucleotide sequence: TGTGCCAGCAGCGCGATGGGGACTAGCTTCCACGAGCAGTACTTC. It is translated as CASSAMGTSFHEQYF.

This clone was counted a few times. V is TRBV10-1 and J is TRBJ1-1, with 8 bases identical to TRBD1. The germline V gene encodes CDR1 WNHNN and CDR2 SYGVQD (reference sequence). J lost 1 base, V lost 6 bases, and 4 bases had no gene match. This CDR3 contains 14 residues. The CDR3 loop is CASRPGQANTEAFF. CDR3 coding DNA: TGCGCCAGCAGACCGGGACAGGCGAACACTGAAGCTTTCTTT.

This chain connects TRBV28 to TRBJ2-3, with a weak D call TRBD2 (5 bases). The CDR3 consists of 14 residues. Trimming took 10 bases from V and 0 from J, leaving 14 bases between them. CDR1 is MDHEN and CDR2 is SYDVKM in the germline V gene. The CDR3 DNA follows: TGTGCCACCCAGCGGATGACTAGCACAGATACGCAGTATTTT. Protein sequence: CATQRMTSTDTQYF.

The V call is TRBV18, the J call TRBJ2-7; D is perhaps TRBD1 (5 bases). The germline CDR1 and CDR2 sequences are KGHSH and LQKENI. The CDR3 extends over 14 amino acids. Trimming removed 3 bases from V and 0 bases from J, with 9 bases in between. The CDR3 DNA reads as TGTGCCAGCTCACCCCAAGGGGCCTCCTACGAGCAGTACTTC. This sequence encodes CASSPQGASYEQYF.

This rearrangement joins TRBV7-8 to TRBJ1-1; D uncertain. The CDR3 extends over 16 amino acids. From germline, CDR1 is SGHVS and CDR2 FQNEAQ. Trimming shortened V by 0 bases and J by 0 bases, and 11 bases separated the two germline ends. The CDR3 here is CASSLAGTGVNTEAFF. CDR3 DNA: TGTGCCAGCAGCTTAGCAGGTACCGGGGTGAACACTGAAGCTTTCTTT. The variable domain in full, completed from reference TRBV7-8 and TRBJ1-1, reads GAGVSQSPRYKVAKRGQDVALRCDPISGHVSLFWYQQALGQGPEFLTYFQNEAQLDKSGLPSDRFFAERPEGSVSTLKIQRTQQEDSAVYLCASSLAGTGVNTEAFFGQGTRLTVV.

The rearrangement links TRBV4-2 to TRBJ2-5, with 9 nucleotides matching TRBD1. The assigned J gene may be wrong: the sequence end matches TRBJ2-7 better. This CDR3 contains 14 residues. Germline CDR1 reads LGHNA; CDR2 reads YNFKEQ. The CDR3 DNA is TGTGCCAGCAGCCAACCGGGACAGGGCTACGAGCAGTACTTC. Protein product: CASSQPGQGYEQYF.

The chain joins TRBV6-5 to TRBJ2-3; D not certain. Trimming shortened V by 5 bases and J by 7 bases, and 10 bases separated the two germline ends. The germline V gene has CDR1 MNHEY and CDR2 SVGAGI. The CDR3 consists of 12 residues. The CDR3 loop reads CASSADLNTQYF. The DNA for the CDR3 is TGTGCCAGCAGTGCAGACTTGAATACGCAGTATTTT.

V and J are TRBV12-5 and TRBJ1-1; 9 bases fit TRBD1. The CDR3 totals 14 residues. CDR1 LGHNT and CDR2 FRNRAP come from the germline V gene. The trim removed 2 bases at V and 8 bases at J, leaving 6 bases unmatched. The CDR3 nucleotides read TGTGCTAGTGGTTTGCACATACAGGGGGCCGAAGCTTTCTTT. Translated: CASGLHIQGAEAFF. The whole variable domain, remainder taken from reference TRBV12-5 and TRBJ1-1, is DARVTQTPRHKVTEMGQEVTMRCQPILGHNTVFWYRQTMMQGLELLAYFRNRAPLDDSGMPKDRFSAEMPDATLATLKIQPSEPRDSAVYFCASGLHIQGAEAFFGQGTRLTVV.

The V and J genes are TRBV18 and TRBJ2-7, with 7 bases aligning to TRBD1. J was trimmed by 2 bases and V by 6 bases; bases with no gene match: 10. The CDR3 runs to 15 residues. Germline assignment: CDR1 KGHSH and CDR2 LQKENI. CDR3 sequence: CASSISAQGPYEQYF. The CDR3 DNA follows: TGTGCCAGCTCCATCTCCGCACAGGGGCCCTACGAGCAGTACTTC.

This clone was found once. This chain links TRBV10-1 with TRBJ2-3; D is perhaps TRBD2 (5 bases). The CDR3 has 15 residues. Deletions cut 2 bases from V and 5 bases from J, with 14 bases between. Germline V gene lookup returns CDR1 WNHNN and CDR2 SYGVQD (reference sequence). The CDR3 protein is CASSEPGLEGDTQYF. DNA for the CDR3: TGCGCCAGCAGTGAGCCGGGCCTCGAGGGAGATACGCAGTATTTT.

The sample holds one count of this clone. The CDR3 DNA follows: TGTGCCAGCAGCTTAACTAGCGGGGTCACAGATACGCAGTATTTT. This gives the protein CASSLTSGVTDTQYF. V and J are TRBV7-9 and TRBJ2-3, with TRBD2 matching over 10 bases. The V segment lost 2 bases and the J segment 2 bases; nucleotides outside the gene matches: 1. The CDR3 totals 15 residues. Germline lookup yields CDR1 SEHNR and CDR2 FQNEAQ (reference sequence).

The chain joins TRBV15 to TRBJ2-4; 9 bases agree with TRBD1. V shed 3 bases, J shed 7 bases, and the junction held 10 bases outside the gene matches. The CDR3 loop spans 16 amino acids. Germline V gene data show CDR1 as LNHNV and CDR2 as YYDKDF (reference sequence). CDR3 amino acids: CATSSGLQGAGNIQYF. The CDR3 nucleotides are TGTGCCACCAGCAGCGGACTACAGGGGGCAGGGAACATTCAGTACTTC.

On this clone itself: Different DNA sequences within this sample yield the same CDR3. The chain uses TRBV30 and TRBJ2-1; D possibly corresponds to TRBD2 (5 bases). The CDR3 is 16 residues long. Trimming took 1 base from V and 7 from J, leaving 20 bases between them. Germline CDR1 GTSNPN, CDR2 SVGIG (reference sequence). CDR3 DNA sequence: TGTGCCTGGAGTGGGGGTTCCTTCAACCCGGGGAATGAGCAGTTCTTC. It translates to CAWSGGSFNPGNEQFF.

The V and J genes are TRBV11-3 and TRBJ2-7, with D unclear. The ends were cut back, 1 base at V and 6 bases at J, with 16 bases in the middle. Germline loops: CDR1 SGHNT, CDR2 YENEEA. The CDR3 totals 15 residues. In DNA form, the CDR3 reads TGTGCCAGCAGCTTAGTGGTTTCAGAGGTGGGCGAGCAGTACTTC. It translates to CASSLVVSEVGEQYF.